This T cell receptor beta chain was documented in a study of T cell repertoires in cytomegalovirus infection. As for the study in general: Researchers turned to recently identified HLA-C-restricted CMV epitopes as well as well-studied HLA-B-restricted ones. Matching HLA type and CMV infection were both indicated by public TCR beta signatures.

This clonotype was seen only a few times. Its specificity is not known. The V gene's germline CDR1 is LGHDT and CDR2 YNNKEL (reference sequence). V was clipped by 0 bases and J by 0 bases, with 13 bases between them. CDR3 length: 17 residues. TCRdb re-derived calls from the reads in MiXCR, one entry per CDR3 protein. The sample includes roughly 860,000 distinct CDR3 sequences, approximately 32% of them seen just once. The sequence was collected from a human donor in good health (CMV status not recorded). Some clones in this sample may be carry-over from other donors' samples. The specimen comprised cultured CD8+ T cells from PBMCs, sampled from culture after CMV antigen stimulation. V is TRBV3-1 and J is TRBJ2-3; no definite D call. For the CDR3, the DNA is TGTGCCAGCAGCCAAGACCTGGCCAGATCTAGCACAGATACGCAGTATTTT. It is translated as CASSQDLARSSTDTQYF.